The 24 T cell receptor beta chains below were found in one sample sequenced in a study of blood T cells in healthy people across ages. A second PCR, run for roughly 7 to 11 cycles, used a sample-barcoded 5' primer plus a J-beta primer mix. One entry per CDR3 protein, called by TCRdb with MiXCR from the 5' RACE reads. Seen here are about 690,000 distinct CDR3 sequences, less than 45% observed once, and the top ten hold about 30%. Source material: blood. The receptors shown here come from a man at least 80 years old in good health.

This clonotype was counted ten times or more. The V call is TRBV20-1, the J call TRBJ2-7; D is uncertain. The CDR3 extends over 14 amino acids. CDR1 and CDR2 from the germline V gene are DFQATT and SNEGSKA (reference sequence). V lost 3 bases and J lost 4, with 16 bases in between. The CDR3 reads CSASRTTSRYEQYF. The CDR3 DNA sequence: TGCAGTGCTAGCCGAACAACCTCTAGATACGAGCAGTACTTC.

This clonotype appeared many times. The J gene is TRBJ2-5, the V gene TRBV20-1; D gene unclear. V lost 4 bases and J 2 bases, leaving 8 bases between the germline ends. This CDR3 has 12 amino acids. Germline CDR1 is DFQATT and CDR2 is SNEGSKA (reference sequence). The chain's CDR3 is CSAILDQETQYF. The CDR3 DNA reads as TGCAGTGCTATTCTAGATCAAGAGACCCAGTACTTC.

The chain combines TRBV5-5 with TRBJ1-2, with 7 bases fitting TRBD1. CDR3 size: 14 residues. After removal of 0 bases from V and 8 bases from J, the junction contained 7 bases not matched to a gene. The germline V gene encodes CDR1 SGHKS and CDR2 YYEKEE (reference sequence). The CDR3 region has the DNA TGTGCCAGCAGCTTGGTAGGGGGCAGAGGCGGCTACACCTTC. Residues: CASSLVGGRGGYTF.

The V and J genes are TRBV20-1 and TRBJ2-7; D is possibly TRBD2 (6 bases). This CDR3 is built from 15 residues. Deletions cut 3 bases from V and 2 bases from J, with 17 bases between. Germline V lookup: CDR1 DFQATT, CDR2 SNEGSKA (reference sequence). The CDR3 DNA is TGCAGTGCTAGCGATTACGGGAGCCCCCCCTACGAGCAGTACTTC. It codes for CSASDYGSPPYEQYF.

The rearrangement links TRBV12-3 or TRBV12-4 to TRBJ2-7; 7 bases are a match to TRBD1. The V gene end was trimmed by 3 bases and the J gene end by 9 bases; junction bases not matched to a gene: 8. The CDR3 consists of 13 residues. CDR3 sequence reads: CASSFGERDRQYF. CDR3 bases: TGTGCCAGCAGTTTCGGGGAAAGGGACAGGCAGTACTTC.

The chain recombines TRBV3-1 with TRBJ2-2; D is ambiguous. Germline assignment: CDR1 LGHDT and CDR2 YNNKEL (reference sequence). The ends were cut back, 5 bases at V and 7 bases at J, with 5 bases in the middle. This CDR3 contains 11 residues. CDR3 nucleotide sequence: TGTGCCAGCAGCGAAGTCGGGGAGCTGTTTTTT. This codes for CASSEVGELFF. The variable domain in full, with the rest retrieved from reference TRBV3-1 and TRBJ2-2, is DTAVSQTPKYLVTQMGNDKSIKCEQNLGHDTMYWYKQDSKKFLKIMFSYNNKELIINETVPNRFSPKSPDKAHLNLHINSLELGDSAVYFCASSEVGELFFGEGSRLTVL.

This clonotype showed up just once. The genes are TRBV6-5 and TRBJ1-5, with TRBD1 as a possible D gene (5 bases). V lost 5 bases and J lost 0, with 8 bases in between. The CDR3 length is 14 residues. Germline assignment: CDR1 MNHEY and CDR2 SVGAGI. As DNA, the CDR3 is TGTGCCAGCAGTAGGGGAAATAGCAATCAGCCCCAGCATTTT. Translation gives CASSRGNSNQPQHF.

CDR3 nucleotide sequence: TGTGCCAGCAGCCCGTATCGGGACGGGTCCTACGAGCAGTACTTC. It encodes CASSPYRDGSYEQYF. The chain has TRBV7-9 and TRBJ2-7; D is perhaps TRBD1 or TRBD2 (5 bases each). Germline-derived CDR1 and CDR2 are SEHNR and FQNEAQ (reference sequence). Trimming stripped 5 bases from V and 1 base from J, with 15 bases between. The CDR3 is 15 amino acids.

This clonotype was counted between two and nine times. This chain joins TRBV10-2 and TRBJ2-1; 15 bases match TRBD2. V lost 5 bases and J lost 10; bases outside the gene matches: 6. The CDR3 extends over 15 amino acids. Per the germline V gene, CDR1 is WSHSY and CDR2 is SAAADI. In DNA form, the CDR3 reads TGCGCCAGCAGTCGAGCCGGGACTAGCGGGAGGGAGCAGTTCTTC. As protein: CASSRAGTSGREQFF.

The rearrangement links TRBV7-9 to TRBJ2-1; maybe TRBD2 (6 bases). The assigned J gene may be wrong: the sequence end matches TRBJ2-7 better. This CDR3 contains 12 residues. From germline, CDR1 is SEHNR and CDR2 FQNEAQ (reference sequence). CDR3 in amino acids: CASSHPAGEQYF. CDR3 bases: TGTGCCAGCAGCCACCCCGCGGGGGAGCAGTACTTC.

CDR3 DNA sequence: TGCAGTGCCCGAGCAGCTTACGAGCAGTACTTC. This translates into CSARAAYEQYF. V and J are TRBV20-1 and TRBJ2-1; D gene ambiguous. Judging by the DNA end, TRBJ2-7 fits better; the J call may be wrong. Per the germline V gene, CDR1 is DFQATT and CDR2 is SNEGSKA (reference sequence). CDR3 size: 11 residues.

This clonotype was observed a handful of times. This chain links TRBV7-9 with TRBJ2-5; weak D call: TRBD1 (7 bases). CDR3 length equals 15 residues. Germline V lookup: CDR1 SEHNR, CDR2 FQNEAQ (reference sequence). Trimming took off 3 bases at V and 4 bases at J, with 15 bases between the two ends. The CDR3, as DNA: TGTGCCAGCAGCTTCGGTGACAGGGAGGTAGAGACCCAGTACTTC. Translated, it gives CASSFGDREVETQYF.

CDR3 coding DNA: TGCAGTGCTAGAGATTTTAGAGGCGCAACTAATGAAAAACTGTTTTTT. The encoded protein is CSARDFRGATNEKLFF. V is TRBV20-1 and J is TRBJ1-4, with D unclear. The V gene's germline CDR1 is DFQATT and CDR2 SNEGSKA (reference sequence). This CDR3 contains 16 residues. V gave up 0 bases and J gave up 0 bases, with 11 bases separating them.

The rearrangement joins TRBV13 to TRBJ2-7; 9 nucleotides agree with TRBD1. The CDR3 consists of 15 residues. The trim removed 4 bases at V and 4 bases at J, leaving 8 bases unmatched. Germline V gene lookup returns CDR1 PRHDT and CDR2 FYEKMQ (reference sequence). As DNA, the CDR3 is TGTGCCAGCAGCTCCCCGGGACAGGGTTTTTACGAGCAGTACTTC. It yields the protein CASSSPGQGFYEQYF.

This clonotype was observed a few times. CDR3 DNA: TGCAGCGTAGTCCGGACAGGGGTCGAAGGCGAGCAGTACTTC. It is translated as CSVVRTGVEGEQYF. This chain connects TRBV29-1 to TRBJ2-4; the match to TRBD1 covers 9 bases. The J call may be incorrect, as the DNA end agrees better with TRBJ2-7. Germline V gene lookup returns CDR1 SQVTM and CDR2 ANQGSEA. The CDR3 totals 14 residues.

The chain recombines TRBV2 with TRBJ2-6; D is undetermined. Trimming took off 1 base at V and 4 bases at J, with 11 bases between the two ends. Germline V gives CDR1 SNHLY, CDR2 FYNNEI. The CDR3 is made up of 16 amino acids. CDR3: CASSEVVDGGANVLTF. CDR3 sequence (DNA): TGTGCCAGCAGTGAAGTGGTGGATGGAGGGGCCAACGTCCTGACTTTC. Complete variable domain (other parts from reference TRBV2 and TRBJ2-6): EPEVTQTPSHQVTQMGQEVILRCVPISNHLYFYWYRQILGQKVEFLVSFYNNEISEKSEIFDDQFSVERPDGSNFTLKIRSTKLEDSAMYFCASSEVVDGGANVLTFGAGSRLTVL.

The rearrangement links TRBV7-2 to TRBJ2-2, with 12 bases fitting TRBD2. The V gene's germline CDR1 is SGHTA and CDR2 FQGNSA. The CDR3 extends over 16 amino acids. The junction had 2 bases not matched to a gene; V was cut back by 5 bases and J by 1 base. The CDR3 reads CASSQTSGGNTGELFF. CDR3 DNA sequence: TGTGCCAGCAGCCAGACTAGCGGGGGGAACACCGGGGAGCTGTTTTTT.

This rearrangement joins TRBV6-1 to TRBJ2-7, with 7 bases identical to TRBD1. Germline CDR1 is MNHNS and CDR2 is SASEGT. J was trimmed by 3 bases and V by 2 bases; bases with no gene match: 4. The CDR3 totals 14 residues. The CDR3, as DNA: TGTGCCAGCAGTGAATTTGGACAGGACTACGAGCAGTACTTC. Amino acid sequence: CASSEFGQDYEQYF.

This clonotype was seen only a few times. V usage is TRBV24-1 and J usage is TRBJ2-3; 11 bases align to TRBD1. Per the germline V gene, CDR1 is KGHDR and CDR2 is SFDVKD. This CDR3 is 15 amino acids long. Losses at the gene ends were 4 bases for V and 5 bases for J; bases not matched to a gene: 4. CDR3 nucleotides: TGTGCCACCAGTGAGTCGGACAGGGGGCGAGATACGCAGTATTTT. Encoded protein: CATSESDRGRDTQYF.

The genes are TRBV20-1 and TRBJ2-1; D is possibly TRBD2 (6 bases). Germline V CDR1 and CDR2: DFQATT, SNEGSKA (reference sequence). With 6 bases removed from V and 9 bases from J, the gap between germline ends came to 21 bases. The CDR3 is 14 residues long. CDR3 region: CSAGGTRVVGEQFF. CDR3 DNA: TGCAGTGCCGGGGGAACCAGGGTGGTGGGTGAGCAGTTCTTC.

On this clonotype itself: A single base separates this from a much larger clone, so it may be a read error. The V gene is TRBV5-1, the J gene TRBJ2-3; no reliable D call. The CDR3 has 13 amino acids. The V and J ends lost 7 bases and 4 bases respectively, with 13 bases between them. Germline V CDR1 and CDR2: SGHRS, YFSETQ. The CDR3, as DNA: TGCGCCAGCGGCCGTGGAAGCCCAGATACGCAGTATTTT. Its protein is CASGRGSPDTQYF.

V gene TRBV7-2 combines with J gene TRBJ2-4; 15 bases map to TRBD2. The J call is doubtful: the DNA matches TRBJ2-7 better. The CDR3 consists of 18 residues. Per germline, CDR1 SGHTA and CDR2 FQGNSA. CDR3 sequence reads: CASSFRQSGLAGGCEQYF. The CDR3 DNA reads as TGTGCCAGCAGCTTTCGGCAGTCCGGACTAGCGGGAGGGTGCGAGCAGTACTTC.

J is TRBJ1-1 and V is TRBV28; maybe TRBD1 (5 bases). From germline, CDR1 is MDHEN and CDR2 SYDVKM. The CDR3 has 13 residues. With 6 bases removed from V and 3 bases from J, the gap between germline ends came to 11 bases. CDR3 in amino acids: CASSTGEHTEAFF. The DNA of the CDR3 is TGTGCCAGCAGCACGGGGGAGCACACTGAAGCTTTCTTT.

The DNA for the CDR3 is TGTGCCTGGAGGACAGGGAGGACTGAAGCTTTCTTT. Its protein is CAWRTGRTEAFF. J is TRBJ1-1 and V is TRBV30; 7 nucleotides align to TRBD1. V lost 3 bases, J lost 5 bases, and 3 bases stayed unmatched. CDR3 length: 12 amino acids. Germline V gene sequence: CDR1 GTSNPN, CDR2 SVGIG (reference sequence).